Detailed here is one T cell receptor beta chain. V lost 2 bases and J 5 bases, leaving 6 bases between the germline ends. Germline V gene lookup returns CDR1 DFQATT and CDR2 SNEGSKA (reference sequence). CDR3 length: 11 residues. The sample originates from a study of identical twins. TCRdb independently ran MiXCR on the 5' RACE reads; one entry per CDR3 protein. The sample lists 500,000 to 600,000 distinct CDR3 sequences, around 20% seen once, with roughly 0.91% in the top ten. These data also formed part of another study, on T cells expressing NK-cell markers.

The chain is built from TRBV20-1 and TRBJ1-1, with no clear D. This receptor was obtained from a woman under 30 in good health. Input material: CD4+ T cells sorted from blood. CDR3 loop: CSARRVTEAFF. DNA for the CDR3: TGCAGTGCTAGAAGGGTGACTGAAGCTTTCTTT.